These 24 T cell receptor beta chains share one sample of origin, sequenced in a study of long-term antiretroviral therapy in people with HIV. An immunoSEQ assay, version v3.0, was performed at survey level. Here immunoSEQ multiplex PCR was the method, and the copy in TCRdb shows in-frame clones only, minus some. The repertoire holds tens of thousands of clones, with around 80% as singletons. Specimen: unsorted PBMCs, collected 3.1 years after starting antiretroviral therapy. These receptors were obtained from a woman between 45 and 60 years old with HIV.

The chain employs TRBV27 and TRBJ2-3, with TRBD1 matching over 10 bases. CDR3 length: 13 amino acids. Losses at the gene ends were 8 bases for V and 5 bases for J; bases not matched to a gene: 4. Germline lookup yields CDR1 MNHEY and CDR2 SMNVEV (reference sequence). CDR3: CASGGQGLDTQYF. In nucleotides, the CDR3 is TGTGCCAGCGGGGGACAGGGGTTAGATACGCAGTATTTT.

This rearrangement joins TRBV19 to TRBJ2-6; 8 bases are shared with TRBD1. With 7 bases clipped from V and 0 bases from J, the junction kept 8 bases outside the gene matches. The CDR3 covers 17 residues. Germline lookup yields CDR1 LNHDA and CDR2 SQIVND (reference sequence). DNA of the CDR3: TGTGCCAGTAACCCGGGACAGGCCCTCTCTGGGGCCAACGTCCTGACTTTC. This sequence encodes CASNPGQALSGANVLTF. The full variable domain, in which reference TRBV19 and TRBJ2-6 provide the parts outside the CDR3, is DGGITQSPKYLFRKEGQNVTLSCEQNLNHDAMYWYRQDPGQGLRLIYYSQIVNDFQKGDIAEGYSVSREKKESFPLTVTSAQKNPTAFYLCASNPGQALSGANVLTFGAGSRLTVL.

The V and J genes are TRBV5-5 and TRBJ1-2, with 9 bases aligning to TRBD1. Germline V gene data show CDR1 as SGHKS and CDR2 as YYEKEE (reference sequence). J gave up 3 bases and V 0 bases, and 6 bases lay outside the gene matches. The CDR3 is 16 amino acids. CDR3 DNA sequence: TGTGCCAGCAGCTTGGCCTTACAGGGGGCGGACTATGGCTACACCTTC. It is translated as CASSLALQGADYGYTF.

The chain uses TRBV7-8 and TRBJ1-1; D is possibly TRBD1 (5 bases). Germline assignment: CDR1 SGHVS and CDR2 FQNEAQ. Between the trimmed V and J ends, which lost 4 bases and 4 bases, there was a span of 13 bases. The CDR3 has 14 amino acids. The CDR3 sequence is CASSSQIGGTEAFF. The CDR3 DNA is TGTGCCAGCAGCTCTCAGATCGGGGGCACTGAAGCTTTCTTT.

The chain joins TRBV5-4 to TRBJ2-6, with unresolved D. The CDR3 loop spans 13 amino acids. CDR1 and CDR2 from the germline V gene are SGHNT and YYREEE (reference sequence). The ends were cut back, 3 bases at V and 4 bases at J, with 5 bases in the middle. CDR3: CASSSTGANVLTF. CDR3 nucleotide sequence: TGTGCCAGCAGCTCGACAGGGGCCAACGTCCTGACTTTC.

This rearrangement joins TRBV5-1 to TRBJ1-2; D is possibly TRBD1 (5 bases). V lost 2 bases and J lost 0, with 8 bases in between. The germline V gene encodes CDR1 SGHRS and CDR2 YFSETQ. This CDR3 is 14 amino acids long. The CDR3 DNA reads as TGCGCCAGCAGCTTTGACAGCACTAACTATGGCTACACCTTC. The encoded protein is CASSFDSTNYGYTF.

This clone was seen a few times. CDR3 in amino acids: CASSRVGINSPLHF. As DNA, the CDR3 is TGTGCCAGCAGCCGTGTAGGGATTAATTCACCCCTCCACTTT. This chain joins TRBV7-9 and TRBJ1-6, with D hard to call. Trimming removed 5 bases at V and 6 bases at J, with 11 bases between. CDR3 length: 14 residues. In germline, CDR1 is SEHNR, CDR2 FQNEAQ (reference sequence).

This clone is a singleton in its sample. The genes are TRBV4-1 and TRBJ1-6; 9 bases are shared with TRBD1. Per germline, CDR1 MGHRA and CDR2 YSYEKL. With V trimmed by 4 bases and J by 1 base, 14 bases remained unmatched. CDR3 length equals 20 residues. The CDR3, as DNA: TGCGCCAGCAGCCCCCACCGTATGGGACAGGGTTTTTCCTATAATTCACCCCTCCACTTT. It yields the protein CASSPHRMGQGFSYNSPLHF.

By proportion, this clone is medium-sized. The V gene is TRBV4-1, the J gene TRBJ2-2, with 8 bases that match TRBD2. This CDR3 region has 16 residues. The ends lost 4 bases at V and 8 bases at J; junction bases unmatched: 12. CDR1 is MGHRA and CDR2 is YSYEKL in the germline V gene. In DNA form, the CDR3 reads TGCGCCAGCAGCCCAACTCCGGGACTAGGGGTGGGGGAGCTGTTTTTT. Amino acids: CASSPTPGLGVGELFF.

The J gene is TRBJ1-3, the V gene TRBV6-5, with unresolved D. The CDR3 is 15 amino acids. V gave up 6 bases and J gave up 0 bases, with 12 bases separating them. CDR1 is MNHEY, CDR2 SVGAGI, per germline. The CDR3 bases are TGTGCCAGCAGGCGCGTCTTGAACTCTGGAAACACCATATATTTT. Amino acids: CASRRVLNSGNTIYF.

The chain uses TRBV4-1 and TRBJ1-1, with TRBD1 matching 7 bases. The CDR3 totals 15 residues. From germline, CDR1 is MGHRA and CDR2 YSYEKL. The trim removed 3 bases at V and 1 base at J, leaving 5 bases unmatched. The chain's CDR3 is CASSHPDRENTEAFF. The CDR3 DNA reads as TGCGCCAGCAGCCACCCCGACAGGGAGAACACTGAAGCTTTCTTT.

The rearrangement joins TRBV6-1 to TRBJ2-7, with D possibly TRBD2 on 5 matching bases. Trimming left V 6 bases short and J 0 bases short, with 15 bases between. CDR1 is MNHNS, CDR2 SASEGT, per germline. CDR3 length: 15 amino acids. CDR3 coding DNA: TGTGCCAGCAGAAGGAACGGGGATGACTCCTACGAGCAGTACTTC. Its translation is CASRRNGDDSYEQYF.

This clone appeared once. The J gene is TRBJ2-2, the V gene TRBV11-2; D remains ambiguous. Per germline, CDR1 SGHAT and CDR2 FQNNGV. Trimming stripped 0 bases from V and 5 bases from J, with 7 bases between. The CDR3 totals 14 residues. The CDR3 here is CASSLDMGTGELFF. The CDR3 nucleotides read TGTGCCAGCAGCTTAGATATGGGAACCGGGGAGCTGTTTTTT.

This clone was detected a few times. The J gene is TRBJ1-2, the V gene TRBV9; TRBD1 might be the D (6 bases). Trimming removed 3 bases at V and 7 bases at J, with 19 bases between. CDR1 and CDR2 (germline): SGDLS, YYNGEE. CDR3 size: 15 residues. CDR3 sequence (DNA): TGTGCCAGCAGCGCCCGGGGGGGGCAGGGTGGTGGCTACACCTTC. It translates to CASSARGGQGGGYTF.

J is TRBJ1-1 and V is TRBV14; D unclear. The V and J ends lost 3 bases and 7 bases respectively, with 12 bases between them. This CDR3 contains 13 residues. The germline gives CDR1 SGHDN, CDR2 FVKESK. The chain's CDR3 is CASSQVYPGEAFF. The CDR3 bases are TGTGCCAGCAGCCAGGTTTACCCGGGTGAAGCTTTCTTT.

The CDR3 bases are TGTGCCAGCAGCTTCGCTGAGGGAAACACCATATATTTT. Its protein product is CASSFAEGNTIYF. The chain joins TRBV7-9 to TRBJ1-3; no clear D. V was pared by 3 bases and J by 4 bases, with 7 bases between. The CDR3 sequence is 13 residues long. The germline V gene encodes CDR1 SEHNR and CDR2 FQNEAQ (reference sequence).

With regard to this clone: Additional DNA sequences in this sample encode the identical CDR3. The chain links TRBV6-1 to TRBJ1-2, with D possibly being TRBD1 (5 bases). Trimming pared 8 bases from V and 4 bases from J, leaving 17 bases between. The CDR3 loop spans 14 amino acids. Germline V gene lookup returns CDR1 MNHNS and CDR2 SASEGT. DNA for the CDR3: TGTGCCAGCTCCGATCCGGGGGGGGGCTATGGCTACACCTTC. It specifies CASSDPGGGYGYTF.

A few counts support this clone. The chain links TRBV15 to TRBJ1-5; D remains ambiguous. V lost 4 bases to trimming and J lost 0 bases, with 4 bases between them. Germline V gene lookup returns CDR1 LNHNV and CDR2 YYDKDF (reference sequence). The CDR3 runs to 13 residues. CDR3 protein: CATSTVSNQPQHF. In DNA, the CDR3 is TGTGCCACCAGCACGGTTAGCAATCAGCCCCAGCATTTT. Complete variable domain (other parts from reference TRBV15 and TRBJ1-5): DAMVIQNPRYQVTQFGKPVTLSCSQTLNHNVMYWYQQKSSQAPKLLFHYYDKDFNNEADTPDNFQSRRPNTSFCFLDIRSPGLGDTAMYLCATSTVSNQPQHFGDGTRLSIL.

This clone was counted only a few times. The CDR3 DNA follows: TGTGCCAGCAGTGAAGCGTTCGGTGAAGCTTTCTTT. Translation gives CASSEAFGEAFF. The rearrangement uses TRBV2 and TRBJ1-1; no clear D. Germline CDR1 is SNHLY and CDR2 is FYNNEI. Trimming pared 0 bases from V and 7 bases from J, leaving 6 bases between. CDR3 length equals 12 residues. The variable domain in full, completed from reference TRBV2 and TRBJ1-1, reads EPEVTQTPSHQVTQMGQEVILRCVPISNHLYFYWYRQILGQKVEFLVSFYNNEISEKSEIFDDQFSVERPDGSNFTLKIRSTKLEDSAMYFCASSEAFGEAFFGQGTRLTVV.

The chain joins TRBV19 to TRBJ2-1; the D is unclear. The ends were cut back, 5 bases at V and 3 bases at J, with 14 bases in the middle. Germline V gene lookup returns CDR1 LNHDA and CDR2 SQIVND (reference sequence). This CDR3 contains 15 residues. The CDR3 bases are TGTGCCAGTAGTTCCTCGCCTTTGGTCTACAATGAGCAGTTCTTC. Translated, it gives CASSSSPLVYNEQFF.

In DNA, the CDR3 is TGTGCCAGTAGTATTAAAGGGACTCCCTCAAGATCCTCTTACGAGCAGTACTTC. It codes for CASSIKGTPSRSSYEQYF. The chain uses TRBV19 and TRBJ2-7, with a tentative D call TRBD2 (6 bases). Germline V gene lookup returns CDR1 LNHDA and CDR2 SQIVND (reference sequence). CDR3 size: 18 residues. V lost 3 bases to trimming and J lost 4 bases, with 25 bases between them.

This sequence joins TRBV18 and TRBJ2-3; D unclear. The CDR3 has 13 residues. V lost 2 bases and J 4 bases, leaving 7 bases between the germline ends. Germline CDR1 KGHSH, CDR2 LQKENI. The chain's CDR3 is CASSPSKADTQYF. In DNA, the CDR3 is TGTGCCAGCTCACCAAGTAAGGCAGATACGCAGTATTTT.

CDR3 nucleotide sequence: TGCAGTGCTAGCAAGGAAGCTTTCTTT. This sequence encodes CSASKEAFF. The chain joins TRBV20-1 to TRBJ1-1; no reliable D call. This CDR3 has 9 amino acids. Germline values: CDR1 DFQATT, CDR2 SNEGSKA (reference sequence). V was pared by 3 bases and J by 8 bases, with 4 bases between.

The DNA of the CDR3 is TGCGCCAGCAGCGTACCACAGGGGACTGAAGCTTTCTTT. This codes for CASSVPQGTEAFF. The chain carries TRBV5-1 and TRBJ1-1, with 7 bases that match TRBD1. Germline V lookup: CDR1 SGHRS, CDR2 YFSETQ. Trimming took 4 bases from V and 5 from J; bases not matched to a gene: 5. This CDR3 comprises 13 residues.